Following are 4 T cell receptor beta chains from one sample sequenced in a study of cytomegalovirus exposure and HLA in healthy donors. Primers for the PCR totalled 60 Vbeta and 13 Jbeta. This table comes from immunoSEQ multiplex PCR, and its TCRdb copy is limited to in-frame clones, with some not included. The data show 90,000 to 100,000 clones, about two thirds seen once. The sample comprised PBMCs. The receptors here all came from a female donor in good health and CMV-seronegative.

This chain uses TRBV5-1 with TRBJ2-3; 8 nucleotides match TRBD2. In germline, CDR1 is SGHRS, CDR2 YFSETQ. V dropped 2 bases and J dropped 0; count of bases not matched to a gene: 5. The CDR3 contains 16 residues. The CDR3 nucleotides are TGCGCCAGCAGCTTTGCACTAGCGGTTAGCACAGATACGCAGTATTTT. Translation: CASSFALAVSTDTQYF.

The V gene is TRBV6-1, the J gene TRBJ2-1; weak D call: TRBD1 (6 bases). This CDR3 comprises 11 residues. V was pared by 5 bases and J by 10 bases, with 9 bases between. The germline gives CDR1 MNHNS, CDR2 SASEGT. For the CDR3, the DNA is TGTGCCAGCAGTTATCAGGGGGAGCAGTTCTTC. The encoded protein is CASSYQGEQFF.

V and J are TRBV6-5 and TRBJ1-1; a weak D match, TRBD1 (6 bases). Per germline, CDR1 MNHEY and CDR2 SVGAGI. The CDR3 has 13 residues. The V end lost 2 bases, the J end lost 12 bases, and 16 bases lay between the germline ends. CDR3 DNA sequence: TGTGCCAGCAGTTACGACCGCAACAGGGATACTTTCTTT. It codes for CASSYDRNRDTFF.

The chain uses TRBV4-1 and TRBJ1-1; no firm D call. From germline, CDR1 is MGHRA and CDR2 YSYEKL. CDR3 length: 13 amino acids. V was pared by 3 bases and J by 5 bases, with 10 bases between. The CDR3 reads CASSHSGGTEAFF. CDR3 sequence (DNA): TGCGCCAGCAGCCACTCGGGAGGGACTGAAGCTTTCTTT.